This TCR beta chain was recorded in a study of cytomegalovirus exposure and HLA in healthy donors. Findings of the study overall: The listing of some 170 TCR beta chains classed them as cytomegalovirus-associated.

Healthy individuals who donated bone marrow served as the donors. PCR employed 60 Vbeta and 13 Jbeta primers. Sequencing was performed with immunoSEQ multiplex PCR; in TCRdb, only in-frame clones are kept and a portion is missing. The sample includes over 150,000 clones, approximately 80% of them seen just once. There are 12 residues in the CDR3. CDR1 is SQVTM and CDR2 is ANQGSEA in the germline V gene. Deletions cut 5 bases from V and 0 bases from J, with 5 bases between. With respect to this clone: Its specificity is not known.

The sample comprised PBMCs. V and J are TRBV29-1 and TRBJ1-5, with unresolved D. The sequence derives from a woman aged 40 to 50 in good health and CMV-seropositive. CDR3 in amino acids: CSVSYSNQPQHF. The DNA of the CDR3 is TGCAGCGTTTCCTATAGCAATCAGCCCCAGCATTTT.